The 24 T cell receptor beta chains given below trace back to one sample, sequenced in a study of blood T cells in healthy people across ages. PCR was performed a second time for about 7 to 11 cycles using a sample-barcoded 5' primer and a J-beta primer mix. TCRdb processed the 5' RACE reads anew with MiXCR; each CDR3 protein has one entry. Of about 1.4 million distinct CDR3 sequences detected, 59% appear once; the ten largest clones hold about 6.3%. Sample: blood. Receptor source: a man younger than 35 in good health.

V usage is TRBV19 and J usage is TRBJ1-2; a weak D match, TRBD1 (5 bases). The CDR3 has 14 amino acids. V was trimmed by 6 bases and J by 5 bases, leaving 16 bases between them. Germline V gene data show CDR1 as LNHDA and CDR2 as SQIVND (reference sequence). The CDR3 here is CASSSEGSAYGYTF. In DNA form, the CDR3 reads TGTGCCAGTAGCAGCGAGGGGTCGGCTTATGGCTACACCTTC.

A note on this clonotype: A read error may be the cause here, since a much bigger clone is one base away. The chain has TRBV9 and TRBJ2-7; a weak D match, TRBD1 (6 bases). CDR1 and CDR2 (germline): SGDLS, YYNGEE. This CDR3 contains 13 residues. The CDR3 DNA follows: TGTGTCAGCAGCGTAGGACAGTCCTACGAGCAGTACTTC. Translated, it gives CVSSVGQSYEQYF.

The genes are TRBV7-9 and TRBJ2-1; 8 bases align to TRBD2. There are 14 residues in the CDR3. CDR1 is SEHNR and CDR2 is FQNEAQ in the germline V gene (reference sequence). Losses at the gene ends were 6 bases for V and 7 bases for J; bases not matched to a gene: 8. The CDR3 DNA is TGTGCCAGCAGTACTAGCGGTCTTGGGAATGAGCAGTTCTTC. Translating gives CASSTSGLGNEQFF.

Comments on this clonotype: One junction end disagrees with the germline gene, perhaps due to a read error. V gene TRBV12-3 or TRBV12-4 combines with J gene TRBJ2-3; 7 positions match TRBD2. This CDR3 is built from 16 residues. CDR3 coding DNA: TGTGCCAGCAGTTTTAAGCCGAGCGGGGTCACAGATATGCAGTATTTT. Translated: CASSFKPSGVTDMQYF.

This clonotype was found a few times. V and J are TRBV2 and TRBJ2-7; 7 nucleotides align to TRBD2. V was pared by 2 bases and J by 2 bases, with 6 bases of the junction left unmatched. Per germline, CDR1 SNHLY and CDR2 FYNNEI. The length of the CDR3 is 15 residues. The CDR3 region is CASSETLGGAYEQYF. As DNA, the CDR3 is TGTGCCAGCAGTGAAACCCTGGGGGGGGCCTACGAGCAGTACTTC.

This clonotype has more than one count but fewer than ten. This chain joins TRBV7-2 and TRBJ2-7, with a weak D call TRBD2 (5 bases). The CDR3 extends over 15 amino acids. Trimming left V 5 bases short and J 2 bases short, with 16 bases between. Germline V CDR1 and CDR2: SGHTA, FQGNSA. CDR3 in amino acids: CASSPSLGWTYEQYF. DNA of the CDR3: TGTGCCAGCAGCCCTAGCTTAGGTTGGACCTACGAGCAGTACTTC.

This clonotype has just a few counts. The chain has TRBV28 and TRBJ1-1; D not certain. Germline CDR1 MDHEN, CDR2 SYDVKM. Trimming pared 2 bases from V and 10 bases from J, leaving 14 bases between. The CDR3 sequence is 13 residues long. In DNA, the CDR3 is TGTGCCAGCAGTTTACTAATTCGGGTCGGAGCTTTCTTT. This encodes CASSLLIRVGAFF.

The chain uses TRBV29-1 and TRBJ2-3, with D possibly being TRBD2 (5 bases). The CDR3 runs 13 residues. V shed 7 bases and J shed 2 bases, with 13 bases lying between them. Germline CDR1 SQVTM, CDR2 ANQGSEA. CDR3: CSAAEELTDTQYF. As DNA, the CDR3 is TGCAGCGCAGCGGAGGAACTCACAGATACGCAGTATTTT.

This clonotype was picked up one time. The gene calls are TRBV15 and TRBJ2-2; D gene ambiguous. The CDR3 extends over 15 amino acids. The V end lost 5 bases, the J end lost 6 bases, and 16 bases lay between the germline ends. The V gene's germline CDR1 is LNHNV and CDR2 YYDKDF (reference sequence). This CDR3 reads CATSRDKTLAGELFF. In DNA form, the CDR3 reads TGTGCCACCAGCCGCGACAAGACTCTGGCCGGGGAGCTGTTTTTT.

This clonotype was detected only a few times. V usage is TRBV6-1 and J usage is TRBJ1-2; D is unclear. This CDR3 comprises 14 residues. V shed 6 bases and J shed 6 bases, with 17 bases lying between them. The germline gives CDR1 MNHNS, CDR2 SASEGT. The CDR3 loop reads CASSVGPRRDGYTF. Here the CDR3 DNA reads TGTGCCAGCAGCGTCGGTCCTAGAAGAGATGGCTACACCTTC.

This chain connects TRBV12-5 to TRBJ2-1; weak D call: TRBD1 (6 bases). Trimming shortened V by 1 base and J by 7 bases, and 11 bases separated the two germline ends. This CDR3 has 14 amino acids. Germline V CDR1 and CDR2: LGHNT, FRNRAP. The CDR3 DNA reads TGTGCTAGTGGTTTGGAGGGGGTGTGGAATGAGCAGTTCTTC. The encoded protein is CASGLEGVWNEQFF.

The CDR3 sequence: CASSPFLFGTLQDNEQFF. CDR3 coding DNA: TGTGCCAGCAGCCCGTTTCTTTTCGGGACGCTTCAGGACAATGAGCAGTTCTTC. The chain couples TRBV7-2 to TRBJ2-1; tentatively, D is TRBD1 or TRBD2 (5 bases each). The V and J ends lost 5 bases and 5 bases respectively, with 25 bases between them. The CDR3 consists of 18 residues. CDR1 and CDR2 from the germline V gene are SGHTA and FQGNSA.

This clonotype was counted only a few times. The V and J genes are TRBV19 and TRBJ2-7; D call uncertain. The CDR3 covers 13 residues. CDR1 LNHDA and CDR2 SQIVND come from the germline V gene (reference sequence). Trimming took off 0 bases at V and 3 bases at J, with 6 bases between the two ends. The CDR3 reads CASSIDLGYEQYF. Here the CDR3 DNA reads TGTGCCAGTAGTATAGATCTAGGCTACGAGCAGTACTTC.

This clonotype has just a few counts. V usage is TRBV7-8 and J usage is TRBJ2-3; D gene unclear. V was cut by 4 bases and J by 3 bases, with 11 bases left in between. CDR1 and CDR2 (germline): SGHVS, FQNEAQ. The CDR3 covers 14 residues. The CDR3, as DNA: TGTGCCAGCAGCTACTTTGAGCCTACAGATACGCAGTATTTT. This encodes CASSYFEPTDTQYF.

This clonotype has more than one count but fewer than ten. The rearrangement joins TRBV7-8 to TRBJ2-1, with 9 positions matching TRBD2. The CDR3 spans 16 residues. CDR1 is SGHVS and CDR2 is FQNEAQ in the germline V gene. After removal of 4 bases from V and 5 bases from J, the junction contained 9 bases not matched to a gene. The CDR3 DNA is TGTGCCAGCAGCTCATTAGCGGGAGAGGTTCACAATGAGCAGTTCTTC. It is translated as CASSSLAGEVHNEQFF.

This chain uses TRBV7-9 with TRBJ2-7; 8 bases match TRBD1. Per germline, CDR1 SEHNR and CDR2 FQNEAQ (reference sequence). The CDR3 runs to 14 residues. The ends lost 5 bases at V and 3 bases at J; junction bases unmatched: 6. CDR3 in DNA: TGTGCCAGCAGCGGCCAGGGGGCGCGCTACGAGCAGTACTTC. Residues: CASSGQGARYEQYF. Full variable domain (remainder filled in from reference TRBV7-9 and TRBJ2-7): DTGVSQNPRHKITKRGQNVTFRCDPISEHNRLYWYRQTLGQGPEFLTYFQNEAQLEKSRLLSDRFSAERPKGSFSTLEIQRTEQGDSAMYLCASSGQGARYEQYFGPGTRLTVT.

The chain uses TRBV20-1 and TRBJ1-4; D not certain. V lost 0 bases and J 3 bases, leaving 8 bases between the germline ends. The germline V gene encodes CDR1 DFQATT and CDR2 SNEGSKA (reference sequence). The CDR3 loop spans 14 amino acids. The CDR3 spells CSARDRAANEKLFF. The CDR3 DNA reads as TGCAGTGCTAGAGATAGAGCAGCTAATGAAAAACTGTTTTTT.

The CDR3 sequence is CSAGFLAKGTDTQYF. The CDR3 DNA reads TGCAGTGCTGGATTCCTAGCAAAAGGCACAGATACGCAGTATTTT. The chain is built from TRBV20-1 and TRBJ2-3, with a possible D match to TRBD2 (5 bases). The CDR3 is made up of 15 amino acids. Between the trimmed V and J ends, which lost 5 bases and 1 base, there was a span of 16 bases. Germline V CDR1 and CDR2: DFQATT, SNEGSKA (reference sequence).

The chain carries TRBV7-9 and TRBJ2-3; 9 bases line up with TRBD1. V lost 5 bases to trimming and J lost 5 bases; unmatched junction nucleotides: 8. CDR1 and CDR2 from the germline V gene are SEHNR and FQNEAQ (reference sequence). The CDR3 has 15 residues. This CDR3 is CASSVPGQGLDTQYF. The CDR3, as DNA: TGTGCCAGCAGCGTCCCGGGACAGGGTCTAGATACGCAGTATTTT.

The chain has TRBV7-2 and TRBJ2-1; perhaps TRBD2 as D (6 bases). The V end lost 1 base, the J end lost 6 bases, and 16 bases lay between the germline ends. Looked up from germline, CDR1 is SGHTA and CDR2 is FQGNSA. This CDR3 spans 16 amino acids. The CDR3 loop is CASSLVGGAGPNEQFF. DNA of the CDR3: TGTGCCAGCAGCTTAGTAGGCGGGGCTGGACCCAATGAGCAGTTCTTC.

The gene calls are TRBV7-9 and TRBJ1-4; 8 nucleotides line up with TRBD1. V trimming: 5 bases; J trimming: 8 bases; junction bases outside the gene matches: 4. The V gene's germline CDR1 is SEHNR and CDR2 FQNEAQ (reference sequence). The CDR3 sequence is 13 residues long. This chain's CDR3 is CASSIGQGEKLFF. The CDR3 nucleotides read TGTGCCAGCAGCATCGGACAGGGAGAAAAACTGTTTTTT.

The V and J genes are TRBV9 and TRBJ1-2; D remains unclear. CDR1 SGDLS and CDR2 YYNGEE come from the germline V gene. V lost 0 bases and J 8 bases, leaving 11 bases between the germline ends. The CDR3 is 13 residues long. The CDR3 here is CASSVAGFSGYTF. The DNA for the CDR3 is TGTGCCAGCAGCGTAGCGGGGTTTAGCGGCTACACCTTC.

V gene TRBV6-5 combines with J gene TRBJ1-2, with 10 nucleotides matching TRBD1. The CDR3 sequence is 13 residues long. The V gene's germline CDR1 is MNHEY and CDR2 SVGAGI. V was pared by 6 bases and J by 6 bases, with 4 bases of the junction left unmatched. The CDR3 is CASSPGQGNGYTF. CDR3 coding DNA: TGTGCCAGCAGCCCGGGACAGGGGAATGGCTACACCTTC.

This clonotype has a single count. The chain has TRBV7-8 and TRBJ2-1, with unresolved D. The J call may be faulty, since TRBJ2-7 better matches the DNA end. The CDR3 has 15 amino acids. In germline, CDR1 is SGHVS, CDR2 FQNEAQ. The CDR3 here is CASSLLSPSYNEQYF. The CDR3 bases are TGTGCCAGCAGCTTATTGTCTCCCTCCTACAATGAGCAGTACTTC.